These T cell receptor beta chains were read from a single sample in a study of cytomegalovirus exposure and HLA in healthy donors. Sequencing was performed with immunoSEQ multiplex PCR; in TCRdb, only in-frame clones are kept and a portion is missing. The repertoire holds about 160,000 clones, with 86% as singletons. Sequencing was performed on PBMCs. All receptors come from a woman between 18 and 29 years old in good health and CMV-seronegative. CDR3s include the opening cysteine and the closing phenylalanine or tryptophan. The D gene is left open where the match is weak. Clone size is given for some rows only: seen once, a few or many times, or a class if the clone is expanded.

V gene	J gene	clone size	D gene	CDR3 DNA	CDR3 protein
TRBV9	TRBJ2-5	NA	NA	TGTGCCAGCAGCGTAGTCGGCCACCGGGGGGAGACCCAGTACTTC	CASSVVGHRGETQYF
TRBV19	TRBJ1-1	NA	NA	TGTGCCAGTAGGGGACTCTCGCCGCCCATGAACACTGAAGCTTTCTTT	CASRGLSPPMNTEAFF
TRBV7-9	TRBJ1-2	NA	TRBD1	TGTGCCAGCAGCTTTGGAACTACAGGGGCAAACTATGGCTACACCTTC	CASSFGTTGANYGYTF
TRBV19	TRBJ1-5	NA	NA	TGTGCCAGTAGTATTGTATTAGGGGGGGAGAGCAATCAGCCCCAGCATTTT	CASSIVLGGESNQPQHF
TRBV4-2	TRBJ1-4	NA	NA	TGTGCCAGCAGCGAGGAGTCGTACGGCGCTGCAGTTAATGAAAAACTGTTTTTT	CASSEESYGAAVNEKLFF
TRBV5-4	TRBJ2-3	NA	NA	TGTGCCAGCAGCTATGGACACCGAGCAGATACGCAGTATTTT	CASSYGHRADTQYF
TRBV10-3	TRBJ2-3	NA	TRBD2	TGTGCCATCAGGAGGGGACTAGCGGGAGGGCCAGGGACAGATACGCAGTATTTT	CAIRRGLAGGPGTDTQYF
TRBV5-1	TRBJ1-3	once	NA	TGCGCCAGCAACACAGGGAGTGGAGATGGAAACACCATATATTTT	CASNTGSGDGNTIYF
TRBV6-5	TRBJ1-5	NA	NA	TGTGCCAGCAGTCGGGCCGAGGGGGTCTTGGGGCCCCAGCATTTT	CASSRAEGVLGPQHF
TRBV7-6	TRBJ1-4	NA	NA	TGTGCCAGCAGCCCCTCGAATGAAAAACTGTTTTTT	CASSPSNEKLFF
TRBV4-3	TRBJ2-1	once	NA	TGCGCCAGCAGCCAAGATCCTCCGGGACACCCAAATGAGCAGTTCTTC	CASSQDPPGHPNEQFF
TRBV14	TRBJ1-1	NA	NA	TGTGCCAGCAGCCTACAGACAGGCACCACTGAAGCTTTCTTT	CASSLQTGTTEAFF
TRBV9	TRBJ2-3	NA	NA	TGTGCCAGCAGCGTATGGGGCGCCCGCACAGATACGCAGTATTTT	CASSVWGARTDTQYF
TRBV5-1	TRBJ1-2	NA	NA	TGCGCCAGCAGCTTGTTGGCGGAAGACTATGGCTACACCTTC	CASSLLAEDYGYTF
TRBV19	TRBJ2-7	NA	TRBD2	TGTGCCAGTACCCGAACCGGGACTAGCGGGATCTACGAGCAGTACTTC	CASTRTGTSGIYEQYF
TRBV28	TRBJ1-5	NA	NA	TGTGCCACCACATTTTCGCCCCGGGGGCAGCCCCAGCATTTT	CATTFSPRGQPQHF
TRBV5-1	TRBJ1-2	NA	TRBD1	TGCGCCAGCAGCTTGGTGGGACAGAACTATGGCTACACCTTC	CASSLVGQNYGYTF
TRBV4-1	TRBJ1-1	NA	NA	TGCGCCAGCAGCCAGGCCTACAGGGAAGCTTTCTTT	CASSQAYREAFF
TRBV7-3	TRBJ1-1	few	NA	TGTGCCAGCAGCTTAACGACAGGGAACACTGAAGCTTTCTTT	CASSLTTGNTEAFF
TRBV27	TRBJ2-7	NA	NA	TGTGCCAGCCCCCCACTGCGCTCGTCCTCCTACGAGCAGTACTTC	CASPPLRSSSYEQYF
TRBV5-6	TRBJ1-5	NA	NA	TGTGCCAGCAGCTTGGGTCAGAATAGCAATCAGCCCCAGCATTTT	CASSLGQNSNQPQHF
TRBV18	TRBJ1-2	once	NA	TGTGCCAGCTCTCCGACCGGGACTGGAGTCTATGGCTACACCTTC	CASSPTGTGVYGYTF
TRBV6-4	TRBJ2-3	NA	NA	TGTGCCAGCAGTGACTCGGAAGGGGGCACAGATACGCAGTATTTT	CASSDSEGGTDTQYF
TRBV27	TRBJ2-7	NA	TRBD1	TGTGCCAGCAGTCCTCATCAGACAGGGGGTCTCGAGCAGTACTTC	CASSPHQTGGLEQYF
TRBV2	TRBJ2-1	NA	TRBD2	TGTGCCAGCAGCGTTGAGAGCGGGAGACTCAATGAGCAGTTCTTC	CASSVESGRLNEQFF
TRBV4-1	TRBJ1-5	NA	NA	TGCGCCAGCAGCATTCAGGACAGCCGGGATCAGCCCCAGCATTTT	CASSIQDSRDQPQHF